Below are 14 T cell receptor beta chains sequenced from a single sample in a study of OX40 agonist ivuxolimab in advanced cancers. Measured with immunoSEQ multiplex PCR; TCRdb has only the in-frame clones, and not every one. The table includes some 50,000 clones, around 94% detected once. The sample in question was CD4+ or CD8+ T cells sorted from blood, obtained in a trial of the OX40 agonist ivuxolimab. These receptor sequences come from an adult with an advanced solid tumor such as melanoma, head and neck, liver or kidney cancer.

This clone is a singleton in its sample. The chain recombines TRBV7-6 with TRBJ2-1, with no clear D. Germline V lookup: CDR1 SGHVS, CDR2 FNYEAQ. The CDR3 consists of 17 residues. V was shortened by 1 base and J by 0 bases, with 13 bases between the two germline ends. The CDR3 reads CASSLVPLGSSYNEQFF. The CDR3 region has the DNA TGTGCCAGCAGCTTAGTTCCCCTGGGAAGCTCCTACAATGAGCAGTTCTTC.

V and J are TRBV6-6 and TRBJ1-3, with D unclear. V was clipped by 5 bases and J by 1 base, with 6 bases between them. Germline CDR1 is MNHNY and CDR2 is SVGAGI (reference sequence). CDR3 size: 13 residues. The CDR3 here is CASSPNSGNTIYF. The CDR3, as DNA: TGTGCCAGCAGTCCTAATTCTGGAAACACCATATATTTT.

This clone has only one observation. The chain carries TRBV18 and TRBJ1-4; 7 bases fit TRBD1. The CDR3 is 16 residues long. The junction had 11 bases not matched to a gene; V was cut back by 2 bases and J by 8 bases. Germline CDR1 KGHSH, CDR2 LQKENI. The CDR3 sequence is CASSPEDRVIREKLFF. As DNA, the CDR3 is TGTGCCAGCTCACCAGAAGACAGGGTAATTCGAGAAAAACTGTTTTTT. Full variable domain (missing parts from reference TRBV18 and TRBJ1-4): NAGVMQNPRHLVRRRGQEARLRCSPMKGHSHVYWYRQLPEEGLKFMVYLQKENIIDESGMPKERFSAEFPKEGPSILRIQQVVRGDSAAYFCASSPEDRVIREKLFFGSGTQLSVL.

This clone occurred once. The V call is TRBV11-2, the J call TRBJ2-2; tentatively, D is TRBD2 (5 bases). This CDR3 is 17 amino acids long. Germline values: CDR1 SGHAT, CDR2 FQNNGV. Trimming shortened V by 0 bases and J by 3 bases, and 14 bases separated the two germline ends. In DNA form, the CDR3 reads TGTGCCAGCAGCTTAGATCGTCGAGCGGCCGACACCGGGGAGCTGTTTTTT. Translating gives CASSLDRRAADTGELFF. Drawing the rest from reference TRBV11-2 and TRBJ2-2, the complete variable domain is EAGVAQSPRYKIIEKRQSVAFWCNPISGHATLYWYQQILGQGPKLLIQFQNNGVVDDSQLPKDRFSAERLKGVDSTLKIQPAKLEDSAVYLCASSLDRRAADTGELFFGEGSRLTVL.

The chain uses TRBV4-1 and TRBJ1-2, with 9 bases lining up with TRBD1. V shed 4 bases and J 2 bases; nucleotides not matched to a gene: 14. In germline, CDR1 is MGHRA, CDR2 YSYEKL. The CDR3 is made up of 18 amino acids. CDR3 DNA sequence: TGCGCCAGCAGCCGAGGACAGGGGACTTTTACCGACAACTATGGCTACACCTTC. Protein: CASSRGQGTFTDNYGYTF.

V is TRBV9 and J is TRBJ1-1; the match to TRBD1 covers 7 bases. This CDR3 comprises 16 residues. V lost 3 bases, J lost 1 base, and 9 bases stayed unmatched. Germline lookup yields CDR1 SGDLS and CDR2 YYNGEE. CDR3 bases: TGTGCCAGCAGCGAGGGGAAACAGGGGAGGAACACTGAAGCTTTCTTT. Its translation is CASSEGKQGRNTEAFF. Full variable domain (rest looked up from reference TRBV9 and TRBJ1-1): DSGVTQTPKHLITATGQRVTLRCSPRSGDLSVYWYQQSLDQGLQFLIQYYNGEERAKGNILERFSAQQFPDLHSELNLSSLELGDSALYFCASSEGKQGRNTEAFFGQGTRLTVV.

J is TRBJ1-1 and V is TRBV11-3, with a tentative D call TRBD1 (6 bases). The V and J ends lost 1 base and 10 bases respectively, with 13 bases between them. Germline values: CDR1 SGHNT, CDR2 YENEEA. This CDR3 contains 13 residues. CDR3 nucleotide sequence: TGTGCCAGCAGCTTAGGTGGCGGGGGGCCAGCTTTCTTT. Protein sequence: CASSLGGGGPAFF.

The chain has TRBV4-3 and TRBJ2-3; 14 bases are a match to TRBD2. J was trimmed by 3 bases and V by 0 bases; bases with no gene match: 5. The CDR3 totals 18 residues. Germline V gene lookup returns CDR1 LGHNA and CDR2 YSLEER. The CDR3 sequence: CASSQDLGTSGSTDTQYF. The CDR3 DNA follows: TGCGCCAGCAGCCAAGATTTGGGGACTAGCGGGAGTACAGATACGCAGTATTTT.

The chain joins TRBV5-4 to TRBJ2-3, with 8 nucleotides matching TRBD1. The CDR3 loop spans 15 amino acids. Germline CDR1 SGHNT, CDR2 YYREEE (reference sequence). Trimming removed 2 bases from V and 5 bases from J; junction bases left unmatched: 7. The chain's CDR3 is CASSFHHRGLDTQYF. The DNA of the CDR3 is TGTGCCAGCAGCTTTCACCACAGGGGGTTAGATACGCAGTATTTT.

The chain is built from TRBV5-6 and TRBJ2-7, with D possibly being TRBD2 (5 bases). CDR3 length: 14 residues. From germline, CDR1 is SGHDT and CDR2 YYEEEE. Trimming removed 4 bases at V and 3 bases at J, with 14 bases between. Written as DNA, the CDR3 is TGTGCCAGCAGCCTCACCCCTAGCAGCTACGAGCAGTACTTC. The encoded protein is CASSLTPSSYEQYF.

The chain carries TRBV9 and TRBJ1-1; D uncertain. This CDR3 is 13 amino acids long. Germline V gene data show CDR1 as SGDLS and CDR2 as YYNGEE. The V end was cut by 1 base, the J end by 5 bases, with 9 bases between. Here the CDR3 reads CASSVRGGTEAFF. In nucleotides, the CDR3 is TGTGCCAGCAGCGTACGGGGTGGAACTGAAGCTTTCTTT.

This clone occurred a few times. The V gene is TRBV4-1, the J gene TRBJ2-7, with a tentative D call TRBD2 (5 bases). The CDR3 has 15 residues. Trimming pared 0 bases from V and 0 bases from J, leaving 9 bases between. The germline V gene encodes CDR1 MGHRA and CDR2 YSYEKL. This CDR3 reads CASSQDGGSSYEQYF. The CDR3 region has the DNA TGCGCCAGCAGCCAAGATGGAGGCAGCTCCTACGAGCAGTACTTC.

V and J are TRBV28 and TRBJ2-5, with D unclear. The J call is uncertain, as TRBJ2-7 better fits the DNA end. The CDR3 has 16 residues. CDR1 is MDHEN and CDR2 is SYDVKM in the germline V gene. The CDR3 DNA reads as TGTGCCAGCAGTTCCTTATATCGCCAGGCAGCCTACGAGCAGTACTTC. Protein product: CASSSLYRQAAYEQYF.

The rearrangement uses TRBV9 and TRBJ2-7; D might be TRBD2 (5 bases). V gave up 0 bases and J gave up 0 bases, with 16 bases separating them. This CDR3 has 17 residues. The germline V gene encodes CDR1 SGDLS and CDR2 YYNGEE. The CDR3 loop is CASSVGGRSGSSYEQYF. CDR3 coding DNA: TGTGCCAGCAGCGTAGGCGGAAGGAGCGGTAGCTCCTACGAGCAGTACTTC.